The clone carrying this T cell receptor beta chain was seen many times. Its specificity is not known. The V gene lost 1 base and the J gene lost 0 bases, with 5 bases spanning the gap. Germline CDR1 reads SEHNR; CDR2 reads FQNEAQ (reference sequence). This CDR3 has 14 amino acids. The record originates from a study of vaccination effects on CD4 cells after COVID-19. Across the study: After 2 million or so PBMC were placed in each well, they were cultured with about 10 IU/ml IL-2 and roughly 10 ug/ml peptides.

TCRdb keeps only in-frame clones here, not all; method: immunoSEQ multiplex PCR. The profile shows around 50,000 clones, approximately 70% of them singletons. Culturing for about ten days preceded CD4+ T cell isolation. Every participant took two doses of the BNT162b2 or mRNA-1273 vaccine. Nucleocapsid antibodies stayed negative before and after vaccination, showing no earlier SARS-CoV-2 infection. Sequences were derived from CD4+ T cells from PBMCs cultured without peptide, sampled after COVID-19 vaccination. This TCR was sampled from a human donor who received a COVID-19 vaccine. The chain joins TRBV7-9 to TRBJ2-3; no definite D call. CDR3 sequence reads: CASSLELSTDTQYF. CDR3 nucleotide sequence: TGTGCCAGCAGCTTAGAGCTGAGCACAGATACGCAGTATTTT.